This T cell receptor beta chain comes out of a study of T cells in Graves' hyperthyroidism and ophthalmopathy. Study-wide points: Blood shared most expanded thyroid clonotypes above 0.001. Using 13 V-J features, a model discriminated ophthalmopathy from stable hyperthyroidism.

Germline V gives CDR1 DFQATT, CDR2 SNEGSKA (reference sequence). The CDR3 length is 14 residues. The V end was cut by 5 bases, the J end by 1 base, with 12 bases between. The table lists this clonotype with many counts. Its antigen is still unknown. The source material, RNA transcripts, was used to amplify TCR beta CDR3 regions. A set of HTBI primers served as the primers for a first-round RT-PCR of the TCR CDR3. TCRdb called the multiplex PCR reads again in MiXCR, with one record for every CDR3 protein. The sample consists of roughly 500,000 distinct CDR3 sequences, 40% to 55% of them appearing once. This TCR came from an adult woman with Graves' disease, either hyperthyroidism or ophthalmopathy (not recorded which). This chain uses TRBV20-1 with TRBJ1-5; a possible D gene is TRBD1 (6 bases). Sequenced: peripheral blood or thyroid tissue (not recorded which). CDR3 residues: CSAVQGQSNQPQHF. CDR3 sequence (DNA): TGCAGTGCTGTACAGGGTCAGAGCAATCAGCCCCAGCATTTT.